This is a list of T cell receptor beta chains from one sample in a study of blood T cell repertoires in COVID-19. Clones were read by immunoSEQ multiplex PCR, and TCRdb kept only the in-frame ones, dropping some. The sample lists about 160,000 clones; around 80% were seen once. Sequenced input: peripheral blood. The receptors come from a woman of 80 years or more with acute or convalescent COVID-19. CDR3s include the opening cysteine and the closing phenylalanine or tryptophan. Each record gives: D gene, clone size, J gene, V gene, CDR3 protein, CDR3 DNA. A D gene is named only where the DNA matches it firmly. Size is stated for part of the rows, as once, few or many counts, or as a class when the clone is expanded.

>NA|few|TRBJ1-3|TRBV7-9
CASSVGPTRRDTIYF
TGTGCCAGCAGCGTCGGGCCCACCCGGCGGGACACCATATATTTT
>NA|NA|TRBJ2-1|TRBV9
CASSVELSSYNEQFF
TGTGCCAGCAGCGTAGAACTGAGCTCCTACAATGAGCAGTTCTTC
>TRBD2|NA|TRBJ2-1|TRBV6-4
CASSGLAGGLGEQFF
TGTGCCAGCAGTGGGCTAGCGGGAGGTTTAGGTGAGCAGTTCTTC
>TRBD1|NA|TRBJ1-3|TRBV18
CASSRGQPQHSGNTIYF
TGTGCCAGCTCGAGGGGACAGCCACAACACTCTGGAAACACCATATATTTT
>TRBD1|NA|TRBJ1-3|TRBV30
CAWSVPNDRGRTGNTIYF
TGTGCCTGGAGTGTACCCAACGACAGGGGGCGAACTGGAAACACCATATATTTT
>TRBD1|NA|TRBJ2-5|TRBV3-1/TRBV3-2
CASSPAPGQQETQYF
TGTGCCAGCAGCCCAGCCCCGGGACAGCAAGAGACCCAGTACTTC
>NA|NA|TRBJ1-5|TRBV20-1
CSASHGGANQPQHF
TGCAGTGCTAGTCACGGCGGGGCCAATCAGCCCCAGCATTTT
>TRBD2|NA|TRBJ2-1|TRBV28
CASSPTLETSGATYNEQFF
TGTGCCAGCAGTCCAACCCTCGAGACTAGCGGGGCCACTTACAATGAGCAGTTCTTC
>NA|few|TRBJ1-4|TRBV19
CASIKGGASVLSEKLFF
TGTGCCAGTATCAAAGGGGGAGCCTCCGTACTAAGTGAAAAACTGTTTTTT
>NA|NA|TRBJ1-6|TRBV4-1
CASSQERGLNSPLHF
TGCGCCAGCAGCCAAGAAAGGGGTCTCAATTCACCCCTCCACTTT